A single T cell receptor beta chain is shown here with its context. The antigen remains unidentified. The data originate from a study of cytomegalovirus exposure and HLA in healthy donors. The PCR used 60 Vbeta and 13 Jbeta primers. Using immunoSEQ multiplex PCR, the repertoire was profiled, and TCRdb retains in-frame clones only, with some absent. The sample includes about 120,000 clones, about 75% of them seen just once. Overall study findings and caveats: Later analysis identified several of the most significant clusters that appeared linked to common viral pathogens. There were 150 or so TCR beta chains listed as cytomegalovirus-associated.

The CDR3 spans 15 residues. Germline V gene sequence: CDR1 MNHEY, CDR2 SVGAGI. V lost 2 bases and J lost 1, with 6 bases in between. Source material: PBMCs. The clonotype comes from a woman aged 40 to 55 in good health and CMV-seropositive. The chain recombines TRBV6-5 with TRBJ1-6, with D perhaps TRBD1 (5 bases). DNA of the CDR3: TGTGCCAGCAGTTACCAGGGTTCCTATAATTCACCCCTCCACTTT. Amino acid sequence: CASSYQGSYNSPLHF.